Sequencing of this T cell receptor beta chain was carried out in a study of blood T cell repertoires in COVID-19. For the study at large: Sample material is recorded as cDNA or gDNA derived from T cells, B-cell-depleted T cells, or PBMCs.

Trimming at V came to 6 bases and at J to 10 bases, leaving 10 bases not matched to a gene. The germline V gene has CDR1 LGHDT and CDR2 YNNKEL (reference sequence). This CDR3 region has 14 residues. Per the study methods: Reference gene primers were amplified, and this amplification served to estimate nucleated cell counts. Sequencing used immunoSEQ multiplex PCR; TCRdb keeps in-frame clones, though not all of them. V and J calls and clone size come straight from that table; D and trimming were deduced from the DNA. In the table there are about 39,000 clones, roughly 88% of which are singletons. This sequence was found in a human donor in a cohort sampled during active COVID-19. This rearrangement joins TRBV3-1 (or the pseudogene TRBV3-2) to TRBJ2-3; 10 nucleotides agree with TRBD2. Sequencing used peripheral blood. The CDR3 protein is CASSVSGGPYSQYF. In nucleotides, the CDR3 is TGTGCCAGCAGTGTTAGCGGGGGGCCCTATTCGCAGTATTTT.